One and the same sample provided the 21 T cell receptor beta chains below, sequenced in a study of blood T cell repertoires in COVID-19. Data came from immunoSEQ multiplex PCR; TCRdb stores just in-frame clones and leaves some out. The sample lists roughly 450,000 clones; roughly 88% were seen once. The sample taken for sequencing was PBMCs or T cells enriched from blood (not recorded which). The receptors come from a man aged 18 to 30 who had recovered from COVID-19.

The rearrangement uses TRBV5-5 and TRBJ2-1; no clear D gene. V gave up 0 bases and J gave up 0 bases, with 13 bases separating them. This CDR3 is built from 17 residues. Germline V gene data show CDR1 as SGHKS and CDR2 as YYEKEE (reference sequence). CDR3 coding DNA: TGTGCCAGCAGCTTGGCCGGTGTCTGGAGCTCCTACAATGAGCAGTTCTTC. Encoded protein: CASSLAGVWSSYNEQFF.

This chain connects TRBV9 to TRBJ1-6; 8 bases match TRBD1. Germline V gene sequence: CDR1 SGDLS, CDR2 YYNGEE. The CDR3 has 15 residues. V lost 3 bases to trimming and J lost 7 bases; unmatched junction nucleotides: 6. CDR3 DNA sequence: TGTGCCAGCAGCGCCCAGGGACAGGTAAATTCACCCCTCCACTTT. Translated: CASSAQGQVNSPLHF.

V gene TRBV10-1 combines with J gene TRBJ2-7, with no clear D. The germline V gene encodes CDR1 WNHNN and CDR2 SYGVQD (reference sequence). Deletions cut 3 bases from V and 1 base from J, with 4 bases between. The CDR3 has 12 amino acids. CDR3 bases: TGCGCCAGCAGTGACGGTTCCTACGAGCAGTACTTC. Its protein is CASSDGSYEQYF.

This chain connects TRBV30 to TRBJ2-7; no clear D. Looked up from germline, CDR1 is GTSNPN and CDR2 is SVGIG (reference sequence). This CDR3 has 13 amino acids. The V and J ends lost 8 bases and 3 bases respectively, with 17 bases between them. The CDR3 spells CALRSQADYEQYF. The CDR3 DNA reads as TGTGCCCTCCGGAGTCAAGCAGACTACGAGCAGTACTTC.

J is TRBJ2-1 and V is TRBV28, with TRBD2 matching 9 bases. The CDR3 is 15 residues long. V was pared by 4 bases and J by 7 bases, with 8 bases of the junction left unmatched. Germline lookup yields CDR1 MDHEN and CDR2 SYDVKM. The DNA for the CDR3 is TGTGCCAGCAGTTCTAGCGGGACCAAGGGAAATGAGCAGTTCTTC. Amino acid sequence: CASSSSGTKGNEQFF.

The chain recombines TRBV9 with TRBJ1-1, with D maybe TRBD1 (6 bases). Germline-derived CDR1 and CDR2 are SGDLS and YYNGEE. The CDR3 has 14 amino acids. V lost 3 bases and J lost 4, with 13 bases in between. CDR3 sequence reads: CASSAGDAGTEAFF. DNA for the CDR3: TGTGCCAGCAGCGCAGGGGATGCGGGCACTGAAGCTTTCTTT.

The chain has TRBV3-1 (or the pseudogene TRBV3-2) and TRBJ1-1; D possibly corresponds to TRBD1 (5 bases). V was cut by 3 bases and J by 10 bases, with 18 bases left in between. CDR1 and CDR2 (germline): LGHDT, YNNKEL (reference sequence). The CDR3 has 14 residues. The CDR3 DNA is TGTGCCAGCAGCCAGCAGGGCGGCGCCAAGGCAGCTTTCTTT. It yields the protein CASSQQGGAKAAFF.

The genes are TRBV13 and TRBJ1-6; TRBD1 aligns across 7 bases. The CDR3 consists of 15 residues. V lost 0 bases and J lost 7; bases outside the gene matches: 3. Germline CDR1 and CDR2: PRHDT and FYEKMQ (reference sequence). In DNA, the CDR3 is TGTGCCAGCAGCTTAGGGGGACAGTCAAATTCACCCCTCCACTTT. Translated: CASSLGGQSNSPLHF.

V usage is TRBV27 and J usage is TRBJ2-1; 10 bases agree with TRBD2. V lost 5 bases and J lost 1; bases outside the gene matches: 11. Germline V gives CDR1 MNHEY, CDR2 SMNVEV (reference sequence). The CDR3 extends over 18 amino acids. CDR3 protein: CASSRTSGDPPSYNEQFF. The CDR3 DNA reads as TGTGCCAGCAGTCGAACTAGCGGGGATCCCCCATCCTACAATGAGCAGTTCTTC.

This chain uses TRBV30 with TRBJ2-7; maybe TRBD2 (6 bases). Trimming pared 0 bases from V and 4 bases from J, leaving 13 bases between. Germline V CDR1 and CDR2: GTSNPN, SVGIG (reference sequence). The length of the CDR3 is 14 residues. CDR3 bases: TGTGCCTGGAGTGTAAAGCGGGCGGTATACGAGCAGTACTTC. The encoded protein is CAWSVKRAVYEQYF.

The chain combines TRBV4-1 with TRBJ2-7, with 7 bases identical to TRBD1. The V and J ends lost 1 base and 0 bases, in that order; junction bases with no gene match: 24. This CDR3 has 22 residues. Germline loops: CDR1 MGHRA, CDR2 YSYEKL. CDR3: CASSQVGGMGWTGVSHSYEQYF. CDR3 in DNA: TGCGCCAGCAGCCAAGTTGGGGGAATGGGATGGACAGGAGTATCCCACTCCTACGAGCAGTACTTC.

This clone was counted once. The gene calls are TRBV3-1 (or the pseudogene TRBV3-2) and TRBJ1-3; no reliable D call. The length of the CDR3 is 15 residues. CDR1 is LGHDT and CDR2 is YNNKEL in the germline V gene (reference sequence). The V end was cut by 4 bases, the J end by 0 bases, with 10 bases between. The CDR3 spells CASSPPRSSGNTIYF. The CDR3 nucleotides are TGTGCCAGCAGCCCTCCCCGGTCCTCTGGAAACACCATATATTTT.

In its sample, this clone was seen once. The chain carries TRBV3-1 (or the pseudogene TRBV3-2) and TRBJ2-3; TRBD2 matches at 16 bases. V lost 5 bases to trimming and J lost 4 bases; unmatched junction nucleotides: 6. Germline-derived CDR1 and CDR2 are LGHDT and YNNKEL (reference sequence). The CDR3 extends over 17 amino acids. For the CDR3, the DNA is TGTGCCAGCAGCTCGGGACTAGCGGGAGGGCCTGCAGATACGCAGTATTTT. Residues: CASSSGLAGGPADTQYF.

The sample holds many counts of this clone. The rearrangement joins TRBV12-3 or TRBV12-4 to TRBJ1-6; D might be TRBD1 (6 bases). The CDR3 runs 13 residues. Trimming took 4 bases from V and 8 from J, leaving 9 bases between them. The CDR3 bases are TGTGCCAGCAGTTCGGACAGAGATTCACCCCTCCACTTT. Protein sequence: CASSSDRDSPLHF.

The rearrangement links TRBV5-4 to TRBJ1-1; TRBD1 might be the D (6 bases). With 4 bases removed from V and 2 bases from J, the gap between germline ends came to 12 bases. The CDR3 is 14 residues long. Germline CDR1 SGHNT, CDR2 YYREEE (reference sequence). The CDR3 sequence: CASSGDRINTEAFF. CDR3 in DNA: TGTGCCAGCAGCGGAGACAGGATCAACACTGAAGCTTTCTTT.

V usage is TRBV5-1 and J usage is TRBJ2-6, with 12 positions matching TRBD2. Per germline, CDR1 SGHRS and CDR2 YFSETQ. V was clipped by 3 bases and J by 0 bases; unmatched bases: 7. CDR3 length: 19 amino acids. DNA of the CDR3: TGCGCCAGCAGCTGGACCGGACTAGCGGGGTTCTCTGGGGCCAACGTCCTGACTTTC. The encoded protein is CASSWTGLAGFSGANVLTF.

The rearrangement links TRBV10-3 to TRBJ1-1, with D perhaps matching TRBD1 (6 bases). The CDR3 loop spans 12 amino acids. Looked up from germline, CDR1 is ENHRY and CDR2 is SYGVKD. The ends were cut back, 6 bases at V and 9 bases at J, with 14 bases in the middle. The CDR3 spells CAISSLDSQAFF. The CDR3 DNA follows: TGTGCCATCAGCTCCTTGGACAGCCAAGCTTTCTTT.

This clone was recorded only once. J is TRBJ2-7 and V is TRBV11-2, with a possible D match to TRBD1 (5 bases). Germline CDR1 is SGHAT and CDR2 is FQNNGV. The CDR3 runs to 16 residues. The V and J ends lost 6 bases and 4 bases respectively, with 22 bases between them. CDR3 amino acids: CASRDPLGESVYEQYF. Here the CDR3 DNA reads TGTGCCAGCAGGGACCCCCTAGGGGAATCGGTTTACGAGCAGTACTTC.

The CDR3 protein is CASSPGLAGNEQFF. DNA for the CDR3: TGTGCCAGCAGCCCCGGACTAGCGGGCAATGAGCAGTTCTTC. The chain combines TRBV11-2 with TRBJ2-1; 11 bases line up with TRBD2. The CDR3 spans 14 residues. Germline V CDR1 and CDR2: SGHAT, FQNNGV. J was trimmed by 6 bases and V by 5 bases; bases with no gene match: 3.

Points on this clone: The sample holds other DNA sequences that translate to the same CDR3. CDR3: CATETSGYNEQFF. Written as DNA, the CDR3 is TGTGCCACCGAAACTAGCGGCTACAATGAGCAGTTCTTC. The chain has TRBV10-3 and TRBJ2-1, with 8 bases fitting TRBD2. Germline V lookup: CDR1 ENHRY, CDR2 SYGVKD. The CDR3 has 13 residues. The ends lost 10 bases at V and 3 bases at J; junction bases unmatched: 5.

The V gene is TRBV6-1, the J gene TRBJ1-2; 9 bases agree with TRBD1. The trim removed 3 bases at V and 5 bases at J, leaving 7 bases unmatched. The CDR3 loop spans 15 amino acids. Germline V lookup: CDR1 MNHNS, CDR2 SASEGT. The CDR3 DNA sequence: TGTGCCAGCAGTGAGGAAGACAGGGGGAGGTATGGCTACACCTTC. Its protein product is CASSEEDRGRYGYTF.